One sample yielded the 18 T cell receptor beta chains listed below, sequenced in a study of post-analysis software for immune sequencing data. These receptors' antigens are unknown. Prepared libraries of TCR beta cDNA carried unique molecular identifiers. TCRdb re-called the PCR reads through MiXCR, storing one row per CDR3 protein. The data show 550,000 to 700,000 distinct CDR3 sequences, 40% to 50% seen once. Overall study results and limits: About 5 TRBV segments (TRBV5-6, TRBV5-1 and TRBV20-1 among them) occurred more frequently in patients than in controls.

Material: blood. Source of these receptors: a girl aged 10 to 17 with multiple sclerosis.

This chain links TRBV24-1 with TRBJ2-3; perhaps D is TRBD1 or TRBD2 (5 bases each). There are 15 residues in the CDR3. The ends were cut back, 7 bases at V and 3 bases at J, with 16 bases in the middle. Germline assignment: CDR1 KGHDR and CDR2 SFDVKD. The CDR3 here is CATSGTSEVTDTQYF. The CDR3 coding sequence is TGTGCCACCAGCGGGACCTCCGAGGTGACAGATACGCAGTATTTT.

This clonotype turned up a few times. Written as DNA, the CDR3 is TGCGCCAGCAGACTGGGACTAGCGGGGGCAGATACGCAGTATTTT. Its protein product is CASRLGLAGADTQYF. This chain uses TRBV4-1 with TRBJ2-3; TRBD2 matches at 14 bases. Losses at the gene ends were 6 bases for V and 4 bases for J; bases not matched to a gene: 3. The CDR3 totals 15 residues. Germline V CDR1 and CDR2: MGHRA, YSYEKL.

This clonotype was detected a few times. This rearrangement joins TRBV10-3 to TRBJ2-1; D tentatively reads TRBD1 or TRBD2 (6 bases each). Germline CDR1 ENHRY, CDR2 SYGVKD. Trimming pared 0 bases from V and 6 bases from J, leaving 12 bases between. The CDR3 extends over 15 amino acids. The chain's CDR3 is CAISESRGQPNEQFF. CDR3 sequence (DNA): TGTGCCATCAGTGAGTCCCGGGGGCAACCCAATGAGCAGTTCTTC.

This clonotype was detected once. This chain joins TRBV5-1 and TRBJ2-5; D might be TRBD1 or TRBD2, each matching 5 bases. The CDR3 sequence is 14 residues long. V gave up 4 bases and J gave up 2 bases, with 12 bases separating them. The germline V gene has CDR1 SGHRS and CDR2 YFSETQ. The CDR3: CASSTGRLQETQYF. CDR3 coding DNA: TGCGCCAGCAGCACGGGACGCTTACAAGAGACCCAGTACTTC.

This clonotype was recorded only once. This chain joins TRBV7-2 and TRBJ2-4; 10 bases align to TRBD2. The DNA end favors TRBJ2-7, so the J call may be wrong. CDR1 SGHTA and CDR2 FQGNSA come from the germline V gene. CDR3 size: 15 residues. CDR3 amino acids: CASSRGLATNYEQYF. Here the CDR3 DNA reads TGTGCCAGCAGCCGGGGACTAGCGACTAACTACGAGCAGTACTTC.

This chain uses TRBV20-1 with TRBJ2-1; a weak D match, TRBD2 (7 bases). The J call may not be correct, given that the DNA end is closer to TRBJ2-7. This CDR3 has 13 residues. Germline V lookup: CDR1 DFQATT, CDR2 SNEGSKA (reference sequence). CDR3 nucleotide sequence: TGCAGTGCTAAGGGGGGGGGCTACAATGAGCAGTACTTC. It is translated as CSAKGGGYNEQYF.

This clonotype occurred a few times. The chain is built from TRBV3-1 and TRBJ1-4; 9 bases line up with TRBD1. The CDR3 length is 14 residues. J was trimmed by 8 bases and V by 4 bases; bases with no gene match: 5. Germline V CDR1 and CDR2: LGHDT, YNNKEL (reference sequence). As DNA, the CDR3 is TGTGCCAGCAGCCCCGGACAGGGGAGGGAAAAACTGTTTTTT. Amino acids: CASSPGQGREKLFF. Looking up the rest from reference TRBV3-1 and TRBJ1-4 gives the full variable domain: DTAVSQTPKYLVTQMGNDKSIKCEQNLGHDTMYWYKQDSKKFLKIMFSYNNKELIINETVPNRFSPKSPDKAHLNLHINSLELGDSAVYFCASSPGQGREKLFFGSGTQLSVL.

This clonotype turned up a few times. The chain combines TRBV3-1 with TRBJ2-7; a weak D match, TRBD2 (6 bases). The ends were cut back, 1 base at V and 0 bases at J, with 7 bases in the middle. CDR1 and CDR2 (germline): LGHDT, YNNKEL (reference sequence). The CDR3 totals 14 residues. The DNA for the CDR3 is TGTGCCAGCAGCCAAGTGCGGGGCTCCTACGAGCAGTACTTC. Its translation is CASSQVRGSYEQYF.

This clonotype was found a few times. This rearrangement joins TRBV12-3 or TRBV12-4 to TRBJ2-1; D ambiguous. V was pared by 8 bases and J by 0 bases, with 17 bases between. The CDR3 totals 16 residues. CDR3 protein: CASHGIADSSYNEQFF. The CDR3 nucleotides are TGTGCCAGCCACGGAATAGCAGATAGCTCCTACAATGAGCAGTTCTTC.

V is TRBV7-9 and J is TRBJ2-5, with D tentatively TRBD2 (6 bases). This CDR3 contains 17 residues. With 2 bases removed from V and 5 bases from J, the gap between germline ends came to 21 bases. CDR1 and CDR2 (germline): SEHNR, FQNEAQ (reference sequence). DNA of the CDR3: TGTGCCAGCAGCTTACTCACGGCCAGCGGGTTAGGGGAGACCCAGTACTTC. As protein: CASSLLTASGLGETQYF.

CDR3 DNA sequence: TGCAGTGCTAGAGGGGGCTTGGCAGGGAGCAATCAGCCCCAGCATTTT. The encoded protein is CSARGGLAGSNQPQHF. V and J are TRBV20-1 and TRBJ1-5; tentatively, D is TRBD1 (5 bases). Germline CDR1 and CDR2: DFQATT and SNEGSKA (reference sequence). V gave up 1 base and J gave up 1 base, with 14 bases separating them. The CDR3 is made up of 16 amino acids.

The V call is TRBV6-2 or TRBV6-3, the J call TRBJ2-1; 13 bases agree with TRBD2. The CDR3 spans 16 residues. CDR1 MNHEY and CDR2 SVGEGT come from the germline V gene. With 2 bases clipped from V and 4 bases from J, the junction kept 2 bases outside the gene matches. Here the CDR3 DNA reads TGTGCCAGCAGTTACCCACTAGCGGGAGGGTACAATGAGCAGTTCTTC. Translation gives CASSYPLAGGYNEQFF.

CDR3: CASHGTGSTDTQYF. The CDR3 nucleotides read TGTGCCAGCCACGGGACAGGGAGCACAGATACGCAGTATTTT. This sequence joins TRBV3-1 and TRBJ2-3; the match to TRBD1 covers 9 bases. The CDR3 runs to 14 residues. V trimming: 8 bases; J trimming: 0 bases; junction bases outside the gene matches: 3. The germline V gene encodes CDR1 LGHDT and CDR2 YNNKEL (reference sequence).

This clonotype was counted a few times. V is TRBV29-1 and J is TRBJ2-6; D possibly corresponds to TRBD2 (6 bases). V was shortened by 4 bases and J by 1 base, with 14 bases between the two germline ends. The CDR3 is 16 amino acids. Germline assignment: CDR1 SQVTM and CDR2 ANQGSEA. This CDR3 reads CSVAGVGSSGANVLTF. The CDR3 DNA reads TGCAGCGTTGCGGGGGTTGGGAGTTCTGGGGCCAACGTCCTGACTTTC.

This clonotype showed up just a few times. The chain is built from TRBV6-6 and TRBJ1-2; the D is unclear. The CDR3 is 12 residues long. The V gene lost 3 bases and the J gene lost 3 bases, with 5 bases spanning the gap. Germline assignment: CDR1 MNHNY and CDR2 SVGAGI (reference sequence). CDR3 DNA sequence: TGTGCCAGCAGTTATAGCGACTATGGCTACACCTTC. This codes for CASSYSDYGYTF.

The CDR3 coding sequence is TGCAGTGCTAGAGGTTTACCGGCCTACGAGCAGTACTTC. Translating gives CSARGLPAYEQYF. This chain connects TRBV20-1 to TRBJ2-7, with D hard to call. CDR1 is DFQATT and CDR2 is SNEGSKA in the germline V gene (reference sequence). This CDR3 is built from 13 residues. Trimming pared 1 base from V and 2 bases from J, leaving 9 bases between.

This clonotype was recorded a few times. V and J are TRBV6-1 and TRBJ2-3, with D unresolved. The CDR3 contains 13 residues. The V gene's germline CDR1 is MNHNS and CDR2 SASEGT. Trimming left V 3 bases short and J 3 bases short, with 7 bases between. The CDR3 region has the DNA TGTGCCAGCAGTGAGGATCTTACAGATACGCAGTATTTT. Protein sequence: CASSEDLTDTQYF.

V usage is TRBV5-1 and J usage is TRBJ2-3; 8 bases match TRBD2. Germline assignment: CDR1 SGHRS and CDR2 YFSETQ. Trimming took 0 bases from V and 1 from J; bases not matched to a gene: 4. The CDR3 has 16 amino acids. The CDR3 region is CASSLGLREGTDTQYF. The CDR3 DNA sequence: TGCGCCAGCAGCTTGGGGCTGCGGGAGGGCACAGATACGCAGTATTTT.